This T cell receptor (beta chain) was identified in a study of control samples from healthy donors and cancer patients. TCRdb's table, derived via immunoSEQ multiplex PCR, lists solely in-frame clones and lacks some. Of roughly 150,000 clones listed, roughly 92% are singletons. Germline V gives CDR1 ENHRY, CDR2 SYGVKD. V shed 3 bases and J shed 0 bases, with 7 bases lying between them. The CDR3 contains 14 residues. The chain couples TRBV10-3 to TRBJ2-3, with D perhaps given as TRBD1 or TRBD2 (5 bases each). The sequence came from a woman younger than 45 in good health. The specimen sequenced was blood. CDR3 coding DNA: TGTGCCATCAGTGACGGGGCCAGCACAGATACGCAGTATTTT. Translating it yields CAISDGASTDTQYF.